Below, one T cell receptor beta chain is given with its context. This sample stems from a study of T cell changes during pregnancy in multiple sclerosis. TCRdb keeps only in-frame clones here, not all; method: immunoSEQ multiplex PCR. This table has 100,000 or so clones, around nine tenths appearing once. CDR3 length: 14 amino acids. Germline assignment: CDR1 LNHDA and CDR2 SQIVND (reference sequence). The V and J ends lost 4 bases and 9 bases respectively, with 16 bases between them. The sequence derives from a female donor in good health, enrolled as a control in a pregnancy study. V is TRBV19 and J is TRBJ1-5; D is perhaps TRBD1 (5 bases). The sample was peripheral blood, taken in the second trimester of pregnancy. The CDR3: CASSSVQGRTPQHF. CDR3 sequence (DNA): TGTGCCAGTAGTAGCGTCCAGGGTCGGACGCCCCAGCATTTT. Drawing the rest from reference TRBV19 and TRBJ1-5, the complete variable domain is DGGITQSPKYLFRKEGQNVTLSCEQNLNHDAMYWYRQDPGQGLRLIYYSQIVNDFQKGDIAEGYSVSREKKESFPLTVTSAQKNPTAFYLCASSSVQGRTPQHFGDGTRLSIL.